A single sample is the source of the 12 T cell receptor beta chains below, sequenced in a study of cytomegalovirus exposure and HLA in healthy donors. The PCR used 60 Vbeta and 13 Jbeta primers. Sequencing used immunoSEQ multiplex PCR; TCRdb keeps in-frame clones, though not all of them. The table records 95,000 to 150,000 clones, 60% to 85% of them present only once. Sequenced: PBMCs. Receptor source: a female donor in good health and CMV-seronegative.

The chain employs TRBV5-6 and TRBJ2-3; D is perhaps TRBD2 (5 bases). V lost 4 bases to trimming and J lost 2 bases, with 8 bases between them. The CDR3 is made up of 13 amino acids. CDR1 is SGHDT and CDR2 is YYEEEE in the germline V gene. CDR3 residues: CASSAGTTDTQYF. The CDR3 nucleotides read TGTGCCAGCAGCGCGGGTACCACAGATACGCAGTATTTT.

This chain uses TRBV28 with TRBJ2-7; 9 bases match TRBD2. The junction had 5 bases not matched to a gene; V was cut back by 2 bases and J by 3 bases. The CDR3 length is 15 residues. Germline V lookup: CDR1 MDHEN, CDR2 SYDVKM. The CDR3 here is CASSLAAGGFYEQYF. CDR3 bases: TGTGCCAGCAGTTTAGCGGCGGGAGGGTTCTACGAGCAGTACTTC.

This chain uses TRBV9 with TRBJ2-5; TRBD2 agrees at 10 bases. Per the germline V gene, CDR1 is SGDLS and CDR2 is YYNGEE. The CDR3 is 14 amino acids. V lost 3 bases, J lost 7 bases, and 6 bases stayed unmatched. The CDR3 region has the DNA TGTGCCAGCAGCGGGACTAGCGGAAAAGGGACCCAGTACTTC. This sequence encodes CASSGTSGKGTQYF.

This clone was counted only a few times. The rearrangement joins TRBV5-4 to TRBJ1-1; the match to TRBD1 covers 8 bases. The trim removed 4 bases at V and 6 bases at J, leaving 5 bases unmatched. Germline loops: CDR1 SGHNT, CDR2 YYREEE (reference sequence). This CDR3 has 13 residues. CDR3 DNA: TGTGCCAGCAGCCTGGACAGGGCAGCTGAAGCTTTCTTT. Amino acids: CASSLDRAAEAFF. Full variable domain (missing parts from reference TRBV5-4 and TRBJ1-1): ETGVTQSPTHLIKTRGQQVTLRCSSQSGHNTVSWYQQALGQGPQFIFQYYREEENGRGNFPPRFSGLQFPNYSSELNVNALELDDSALYLCASSLDRAAEAFFGQGTRLTVV.

About this clone itself: Mismatch with germline at one junction end may stem from a read error. J is TRBJ1-5 and V is TRBV7-9; TRBD1 matches at 9 bases. In germline, CDR1 is SEHNR, CDR2 FQNEAQ (reference sequence). CDR3 size: 16 residues. The CDR3 region has the DNA TGTTCCAGCAGCTTATCCACAGGGGGCCTCAATCAGCCCCAGCATTTT. Protein: CSSSLSTGGLNQPQHF.

Concerning this clone itself: The germline gene is not matched at one end of the junction; a read error may be the cause. The chain couples TRBV19 to TRBJ2-7; 7 bases match TRBD2. This CDR3 has 15 amino acids. Germline lookup yields CDR1 LNHDA and CDR2 SQIVND (reference sequence). CDR3 sequence (DNA): TGTGCCGGTAGTATAAAGGTCACTAGCGCGGGGGAGCAGTACTTC. Residues: CAGSIKVTSAGEQYF.

This clone turned up a few times. The chain recombines TRBV5-6 with TRBJ2-3; D is unclear. Germline loops: CDR1 SGHDT, CDR2 YYEEEE. Trimming left V 4 bases short and J 2 bases short, with 20 bases between. The CDR3 length is 17 residues. The CDR3 nucleotides read TGTGCCAGCAGCCCACCCCCGACCGAGTACTACACAGATACGCAGTATTTT. This codes for CASSPPPTEYYTDTQYF.

The chain combines TRBV5-4 with TRBJ1-1, with TRBD1 as a possible D gene (5 bases). V lost 3 bases and J 8 bases, leaving 11 bases between the germline ends. The germline CDR1 and CDR2 sequences are SGHNT and YYREEE (reference sequence). This CDR3 comprises 12 residues. DNA for the CDR3: TGTGCCAGCAGCTCCTCAGGGTTGGAAGCTTTCTTT. This gives the protein CASSSSGLEAFF.

The V and J genes are TRBV4-2 and TRBJ2-5; 9 positions match TRBD1. Germline V lookup: CDR1 LGHNA, CDR2 YNFKEQ. The CDR3 covers 16 residues. V lost 8 bases to trimming and J lost 11 bases; unmatched junction nucleotides: 21. The chain's CDR3 is CASRDQAGTGLGPQYF. CDR3 in DNA: TGTGCCAGCCGGGACCAAGCCGGGACAGGGTTGGGTCCGCAGTACTTC.

The V and J genes are TRBV30 and TRBJ2-5, with a possible D match to TRBD2 (6 bases). The CDR3 sequence is 13 residues long. V lost 2 bases, J lost 0 bases, and 7 bases lay in between. From germline, CDR1 is GTSNPN and CDR2 SVGIG (reference sequence). The CDR3: CAWSLADQETQYF. The CDR3 DNA follows: TGTGCCTGGAGTTTAGCGGACCAAGAGACCCAGTACTTC.

The gene calls are TRBV28 and TRBJ1-2; 9 bases map to TRBD1. Germline CDR1 MDHEN, CDR2 SYDVKM. There are 13 residues in the CDR3. The ends lost 6 bases at V and 8 bases at J; junction bases unmatched: 7. CDR3 DNA: TGTGCCAGCAGCCTCGGACAGGGGTGGGGCTACACCTTC. It codes for CASSLGQGWGYTF.

Only a few counts were recorded for this clone. The chain recombines TRBV15 with TRBJ2-1, with TRBD2 identical over 9 bases. V trimming: 0 bases; J trimming: 5 bases; junction bases outside the gene matches: 5. Per the germline V gene, CDR1 is LNHNV and CDR2 is YYDKDF (reference sequence). The CDR3 has 16 residues. DNA for the CDR3: TGTGCCACCAGCAGAGATGGCGGGAGGGGGAACAATGAGCAGTTCTTC. It is translated as CATSRDGGRGNNEQFF.